This TCR beta chain emerged from a study of CD8+CD57+ T cells in acquired aplastic anemia. Study-wide context: An average of 3.2 ug of DNA was obtained from sorted CD4+ and CD8+ cells. Whole-study results and caveats: The CD8+ Simpson's diversity of patients and controls was not significantly different.

Genomic DNA acted as the template from which TCR beta VDJ combination and CDR3 sequence profiling were carried out. TCRdb processed the reads anew with MiXCR; each CDR3 protein has one entry. The table shows around 130,000 distinct CDR3 sequences, with approximately 50% occurring only once. A remark on this clonotype: The antigen is unknown.

Deletions cut 4 bases from V and 4 bases from J, with 16 bases between. CDR3 length equals 16 residues. Germline lookup yields CDR1 KGHDR and CDR2 SFDVKD. Patients picked for sequencing had shown CD8+CD57+ cell expansion detected by flow cytometry. The chain couples TRBV24-1 to TRBJ2-1; D is undetermined. Sequenced: sorted CD4+, CD8+, or CD8+CD57+ T cells (not recorded which) from PBMCs. The source is a human donor with aplastic anemia. The CDR3 DNA is TGTGCCACCAGTGACCACAGTACGGCACTTTACAATGAGCAGTTCTTC. Its translation is CATSDHSTALYNEQFF.